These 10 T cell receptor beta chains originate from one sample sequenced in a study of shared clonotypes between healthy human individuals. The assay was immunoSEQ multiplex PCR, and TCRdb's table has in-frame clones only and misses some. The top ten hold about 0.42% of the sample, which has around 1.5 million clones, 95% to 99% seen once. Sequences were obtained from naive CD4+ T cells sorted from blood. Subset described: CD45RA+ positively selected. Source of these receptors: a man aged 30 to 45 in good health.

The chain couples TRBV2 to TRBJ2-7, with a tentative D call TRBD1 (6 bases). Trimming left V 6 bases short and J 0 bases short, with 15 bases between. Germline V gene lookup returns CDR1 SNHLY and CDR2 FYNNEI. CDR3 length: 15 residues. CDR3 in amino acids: CASRPNRVSSYEQYF. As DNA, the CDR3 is TGTGCCAGCAGGCCCAACAGGGTGAGCTCCTACGAGCAGTACTTC.

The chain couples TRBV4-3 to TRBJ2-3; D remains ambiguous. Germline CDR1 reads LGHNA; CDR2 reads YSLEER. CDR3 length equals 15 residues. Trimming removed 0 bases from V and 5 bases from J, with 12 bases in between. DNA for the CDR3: TGCGCCAGCAGCCAAGAGAAAGGTCGGAGAGATACGCAGTATTTT. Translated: CASSQEKGRRDTQYF.

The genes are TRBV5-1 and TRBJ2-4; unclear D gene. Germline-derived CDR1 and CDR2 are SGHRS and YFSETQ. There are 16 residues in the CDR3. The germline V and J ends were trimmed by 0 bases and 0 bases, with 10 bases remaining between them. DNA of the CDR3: TGCGCCAGCAGCTTGGCTGGGGTTTTAGCCAAAAACATTCAGTACTTC. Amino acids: CASSLAGVLAKNIQYF.

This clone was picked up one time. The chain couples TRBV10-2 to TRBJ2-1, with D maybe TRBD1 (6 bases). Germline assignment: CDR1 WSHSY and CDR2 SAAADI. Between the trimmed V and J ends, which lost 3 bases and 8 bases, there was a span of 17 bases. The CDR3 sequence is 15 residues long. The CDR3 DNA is TGCGCCAGCAGTGAAAGGGACACTGATTTCCATGAGCAGTTCTTC. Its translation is CASSERDTDFHEQFF.

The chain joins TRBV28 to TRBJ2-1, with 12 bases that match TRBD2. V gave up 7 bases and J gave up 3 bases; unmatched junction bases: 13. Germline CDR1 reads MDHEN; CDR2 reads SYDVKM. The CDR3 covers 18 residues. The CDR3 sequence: CASNLRLAGVGGYNEQFF. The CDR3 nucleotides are TGTGCCAGCAACCTTAGACTAGCGGGAGTCGGCGGCTACAATGAGCAGTTCTTC.

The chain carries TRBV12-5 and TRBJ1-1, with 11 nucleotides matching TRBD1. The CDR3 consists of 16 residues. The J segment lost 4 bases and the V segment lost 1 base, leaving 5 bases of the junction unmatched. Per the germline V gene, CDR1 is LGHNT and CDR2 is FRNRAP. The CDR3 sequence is CASGLASGTGGTEAFF. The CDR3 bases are TGTGCTAGTGGTTTGGCTTCCGGGACAGGGGGCACTGAAGCTTTCTTT.

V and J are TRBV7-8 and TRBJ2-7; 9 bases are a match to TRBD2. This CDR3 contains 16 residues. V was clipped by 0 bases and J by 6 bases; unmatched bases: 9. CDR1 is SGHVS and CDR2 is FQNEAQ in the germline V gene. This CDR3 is CASSLAAGGRMGEQYF. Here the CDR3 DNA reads TGTGCCAGCAGCTTAGCGGCGGGAGGGCGAATGGGCGAGCAGTACTTC.

CDR3 region: CASSHPDRTQYF. In DNA form, the CDR3 reads TGTGCCAGCAGCCATCCGGACAGGACCCAGTACTTC. V gene TRBV7-9 combines with J gene TRBJ2-5; possibly TRBD1 for D (6 bases). This CDR3 has 12 amino acids. Germline V gene lookup returns CDR1 SEHNR and CDR2 FQNEAQ (reference sequence). The V end was cut by 5 bases, the J end by 7 bases, with 11 bases between.

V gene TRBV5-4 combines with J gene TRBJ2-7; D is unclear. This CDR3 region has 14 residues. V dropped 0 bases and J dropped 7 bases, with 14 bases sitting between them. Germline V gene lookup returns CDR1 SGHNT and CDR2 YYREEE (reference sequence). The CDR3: CASSLGSAYGEQYF. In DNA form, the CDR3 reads TGTGCCAGCAGCTTGGGGTCTGCGTATGGAGAGCAGTACTTC. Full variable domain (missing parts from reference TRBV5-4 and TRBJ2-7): ETGVTQSPTHLIKTRGQQVTLRCSSQSGHNTVSWYQQALGQGPQFIFQYYREEENGRGNFPPRFSGLQFPNYSSELNVNALELDDSALYLCASSLGSAYGEQYFGPGTRLTVT.

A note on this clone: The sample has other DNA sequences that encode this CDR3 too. CDR3 residues: CASSLDTGELFF. The CDR3 DNA reads as TGTGCCAGCAGCTTGGATACCGGGGAGCTGTTTTTT. This chain links TRBV11-3 with TRBJ2-2; D is unresolved. CDR1 and CDR2 from the germline V gene are SGHNT and YENEEA. This CDR3 region has 12 residues. Trimming left V 3 bases short and J 5 bases short, with 4 bases between.